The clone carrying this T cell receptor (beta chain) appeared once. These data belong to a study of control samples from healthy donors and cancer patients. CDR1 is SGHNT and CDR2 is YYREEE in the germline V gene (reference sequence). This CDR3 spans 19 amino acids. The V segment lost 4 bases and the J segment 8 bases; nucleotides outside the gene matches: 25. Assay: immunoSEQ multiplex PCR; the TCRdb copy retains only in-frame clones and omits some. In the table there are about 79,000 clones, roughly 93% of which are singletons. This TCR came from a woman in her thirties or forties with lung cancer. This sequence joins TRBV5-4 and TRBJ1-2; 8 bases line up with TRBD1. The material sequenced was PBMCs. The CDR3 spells CASSPLEASTGQGMKGYTF. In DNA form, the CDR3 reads TGTGCCAGCAGCCCACTGGAGGCTTCTACTGGACAGGGAATGAAAGGCTACACCTTC.